This TCR beta chain comes out of a study of blood T cell repertoires in COVID-19. Study-level background: The United States, Italy and Spain supplied acute and convalescent COVID-19 samples.

This CDR3 region has 16 residues. Germline CDR1 MNHEY, CDR2 SVGEGT. Losses at the gene ends were 2 bases for V and 0 bases for J; bases not matched to a gene: 3. Assay used: immunoSEQ multiplex PCR; TCRdb lists only in-frame clones, some missing. Of about 46,000 clones listed, 75% to 90% were seen once; the top ten hold about 7.3%. The chain recombines TRBV6-2 or TRBV6-3 with TRBJ2-3, with 9 positions matching TRBD2. Sequencing was performed on peripheral blood. This TCR came from a man aged 45-60 years with acute or convalescent COVID-19. CDR3 amino acids: CASSYSLAGSTDTQYF. The DNA of the CDR3 is TGTGCCAGCAGTTACAGTCTAGCGGGAAGCACAGATACGCAGTATTTT.